This record concerns one T cell receptor beta chain sequence. The sample comes from a study of immune heterogeneity within non-small cell lung tumors. Across the study: Among the tumors, 4 were squamous cell carcinomas, roughly ten were non-squamous carcinomas and 1 was not otherwise specified.

Multiplex PCR amplified TCR beta CDR3 with 32 V and 13 J primers. TCRdb analysed the multiplex PCR reads with MiXCR anew, one entry per CDR3 protein. The sample yields 2,700 or so distinct CDR3 sequences, about a sixth seen once. CDR1 is LNHDA and CDR2 is SQIVND in the germline V gene (reference sequence). The CDR3 is made up of 14 amino acids. After removal of 7 bases from V and 4 bases from J, the junction contained 6 bases not matched to a gene. For each sample, template was about 550 ng of bulk tumor genomic DNA. Surgery yielded several widely spaced biopsies per primary tumor. Undergoing curative surgery were patients whose non-small cell lung cancer was untreated and newly diagnosed. It was newly diagnosed non-small cell lung cancer patients having surgery with curative intent who served as donors.

The receptor was isolated from a woman aged 50 to 65 with non-small cell lung cancer. V and J are TRBV19 and TRBJ2-1; 8 positions match TRBD2. Sequenced: lung tumor tissue. CDR3 DNA: TGTGCCAGTACTTTCAGCGGGAGTTACAATGAGCAGTTCTTC. Translating it yields CASTFSGSYNEQFF.